This T cell receptor beta chain was observed in a study of OX40 agonist ivuxolimab in advanced cancers. The V gene's germline CDR1 is SGDLS and CDR2 YYNGEE. The CDR3 has 16 amino acids. J was trimmed by 2 bases and V by 0 bases; bases with no gene match: 4. The table came from immunoSEQ multiplex PCR; TCRdb's copy has only in-frame clones and leaves some out. The sample has under 75,000 clones; around 86% are singletons. The chain links TRBV9 to TRBJ2-2; 7 bases align to TRBD2. This receptor was identified in an adult with an advanced solid tumor such as melanoma, head and neck, liver or kidney cancer. Specimen: CD4+ or CD8+ T cells sorted from blood, collected in a trial of the OX40 agonist ivuxolimab. The CDR3 nucleotides are TGTGCCAGCAGCGTAGGCGGGGGAGACAACACCGGGGAGCTGTTTTTT. Protein sequence: CASSVGGGDNTGELFF.